One sample yielded the 7 T cell receptor beta chains listed below, sequenced in a study of vaccination and CD4 T cells after COVID-19. TCRdb independently ran MiXCR on the PCR reads; one entry per CDR3 protein. The table lists fewer than 20,000 distinct CDR3 sequences, 66% of them singletons, with approximately 1.2% in the top ten. The sample consisted of CD4+ T cells from blood, taken after SARS-CoV-2 vaccination. The origin of the receptors is a human donor who had recovered from COVID-19.

The CDR3 here is CASSPPGLASSTDTQYF. DNA for the CDR3: TGTGCCAGCAGTCCTCCGGGACTCGCATCTAGCACAGATACGCAGTATTTT. This chain connects TRBV27 to TRBJ2-3, with D tentatively TRBD2 (6 bases). The CDR3 covers 17 residues. V lost 5 bases and J lost 0, with 18 bases in between. Looked up from germline, CDR1 is MNHEY and CDR2 is SMNVEV (reference sequence).

This rearrangement joins TRBV4-1 to TRBJ2-5; D might be TRBD2 (5 bases). In germline, CDR1 is MGHRA, CDR2 YSYEKL. The CDR3 sequence is 16 residues long. Trimming shortened V by 4 bases and J by 0 bases, and 15 bases separated the two germline ends. The CDR3 DNA sequence: TGCGCCAGCAGCCGCCGGGATACATGGTACCAAGAGACCCAGTACTTC. It yields the protein CASSRRDTWYQETQYF.

In its sample, this clonotype was seen once. The chain links TRBV28 to TRBJ2-7; 7 positions agree with TRBD1. The V gene's germline CDR1 is MDHEN and CDR2 SYDVKM. The V segment lost 5 bases and the J segment 6 bases; nucleotides outside the gene matches: 16. The CDR3 loop spans 16 amino acids. CDR3 residues: CASSPRPHRGPLEQYF. The CDR3 DNA reads as TGTGCCAGCAGTCCCCGGCCCCACAGGGGCCCTCTCGAGCAGTACTTC.

This clonotype was counted only a few times. The chain employs TRBV20-1 and TRBJ1-4; weak D call: TRBD1 (5 bases). Germline CDR1 is DFQATT and CDR2 is SNEGSKA (reference sequence). The CDR3 length is 13 residues. The ends were cut back, 3 bases at V and 6 bases at J, with 11 bases in the middle. The CDR3 DNA sequence: TGCAGTGCTAGCCGTGGGGCGGATGAAAAACTGTTTTTT. The encoded protein is CSASRGADEKLFF.

This clonotype was seen more than once but under ten times. The chain joins TRBV7-9 to TRBJ2-2; perhaps TRBD2 as D (6 bases). Looked up from germline, CDR1 is SEHNR and CDR2 is FQNEAQ (reference sequence). The CDR3 has 18 amino acids. The V gene lost 5 bases and the J gene lost 4 bases, with 23 bases spanning the gap. This CDR3 reads CASSGGTRTRFPTGELFF. The CDR3 nucleotides read TGTGCCAGCAGCGGCGGGACTCGAACCCGATTTCCCACCGGGGAGCTGTTTTTT.

This chain links TRBV5-6 with TRBJ2-5; the D is unclear. The V end was cut by 1 base, the J end by 5 bases, with 12 bases between. The CDR3 covers 14 residues. The germline V gene encodes CDR1 SGHDT and CDR2 YYEEEE. For the CDR3, the DNA is TGTGCCAGCAGCTTGTTTGGCGATCGGGAGACCCAGTACTTC. This gives the protein CASSLFGDRETQYF.

This clonotype was seen only a few times. The CDR3 sequence: CASSPGQASTEAFF. The CDR3 DNA reads as TGTGCCAGCAGCCCCGGACAGGCTAGCACTGAAGCTTTCTTT. The chain couples TRBV11-3 to TRBJ1-1; TRBD1 matches at 7 bases. Germline V gives CDR1 SGHNT, CDR2 YENEEA. The CDR3 totals 14 residues. V was clipped by 5 bases and J by 4 bases; unmatched bases: 7.